A single sample gave rise to the 13 T cell receptor beta chains below, sequenced in a study of blood T cell repertoires in COVID-19. Profiling relied on immunoSEQ multiplex PCR, and the TCRdb table lists in-frame clones only, not all of them. The data show tens of thousands of clones, roughly 87% seen once. The specimen was peripheral blood. All receptors derive from a male donor with acute or convalescent COVID-19.

The chain couples TRBV7-9 to TRBJ1-2; D gene uncertain. Trimming removed 0 bases from V and 8 bases from J, with 10 bases in between. CDR3 length: 13 amino acids. CDR1 SEHNR and CDR2 FQNEAQ come from the germline V gene (reference sequence). The CDR3 bases are TGTGCCAGCAGCTTAGCAGATGCTAGGGGCTACACCTTC. Its protein is CASSLADARGYTF.

There are a few counts of this clone. V and J are TRBV20-1 and TRBJ2-1, with D perhaps TRBD2 (6 bases). V was trimmed by 5 bases and J by 4 bases, leaving 6 bases between them. The CDR3 runs to 11 residues. The germline gives CDR1 DFQATT, CDR2 SNEGSKA (reference sequence). The DNA of the CDR3 is TGCAGTGCTCGGGGGTACAATGAGCAGTTCTTC. Encoded protein: CSARGYNEQFF.

V is TRBV6-5 and J is TRBJ2-1; 9 nucleotides align to TRBD1. This CDR3 has 15 residues. Germline V gene lookup returns CDR1 MNHEY and CDR2 SVGAGI. The junction had 10 bases not matched to a gene; V was cut back by 5 bases and J by 8 bases. The CDR3 DNA sequence: TGTGCCAGCAGTACTTTCCCGGGACAGGGCTATGAGCAGTTCTTC. It yields the protein CASSTFPGQGYEQFF.

The chain joins TRBV9 to TRBJ2-2, with TRBD1 as a possible D gene (6 bases). The CDR3 contains 16 residues. V lost 0 bases to trimming and J lost 1 base, with 10 bases between them. CDR1 SGDLS and CDR2 YYNGEE come from the germline V gene. The CDR3: CASSVGGQMNTGELFF. In DNA, the CDR3 is TGTGCCAGCAGCGTAGGAGGACAGATGAACACCGGGGAGCTGTTTTTT.

Note on this clone: In the same sample, other DNA sequences code for this CDR3. The J gene is TRBJ2-3, the V gene TRBV5-1; D perhaps matches TRBD1 (6 bases). Trimming took 4 bases from V and 6 from J, leaving 12 bases between them. CDR3 size: 13 residues. Germline V CDR1 and CDR2: SGHRS, YFSETQ. CDR3: CASSPQGPDTQYF. The CDR3 nucleotides are TGCGCCAGCAGCCCACAGGGTCCGGATACGCAGTATTTT.

The count of this clone is one. The chain carries TRBV5-1 and TRBJ2-1, with 11 positions matching TRBD1. The CDR3 consists of 16 residues. Germline-derived CDR1 and CDR2 are SGHRS and YFSETQ. V gave up 4 bases and J gave up 4 bases; unmatched junction bases: 7. The CDR3 spells CASSRGTGGSYNEQFF. The DNA for the CDR3 is TGCGCCAGCAGCCGCGGGACAGGGGGATCATACAATGAGCAGTTCTTC. The full variable domain, its missing parts supplied by reference TRBV5-1 and TRBJ2-1, is KAGVTQTPRYLIKTRGQQVTLSCSPISGHRSVSWYQQTPGQGLQFLFEYFSETQRNKGNFPGRFSGRQFSNSRSEMNVSTLELGDSALYLCASSRGTGGSYNEQFFGPGTRLTVL.

This chain uses TRBV6-1 with TRBJ2-7, with TRBD2 matching 13 bases. The length of the CDR3 is 16 residues. Looked up from germline, CDR1 is MNHNS and CDR2 is SASEGT. After removal of 1 base from V and 3 bases from J, the junction contained 3 bases not matched to a gene. Here the CDR3 reads CASSEEGLAGNYEQYF. In DNA, the CDR3 is TGTGCCAGCAGTGAAGAGGGACTAGCGGGGAACTACGAGCAGTACTTC.

The chain carries TRBV15 and TRBJ2-2; 10 bases are shared with TRBD1. This CDR3 comprises 19 residues. V lost 0 bases, J lost 4 bases, and 11 bases stayed unmatched. CDR1 LNHNV and CDR2 YYDKDF come from the germline V gene (reference sequence). The CDR3 spells CATSRDRQAGQGVTGELFF. The CDR3 bases are TGTGCCACCAGCAGAGATCGCCAGGCTGGACAGGGGGTCACCGGGGAGCTGTTTTTT.

This chain uses TRBV6-5 with TRBJ2-1; 9 bases align to TRBD2. The CDR3 is made up of 14 amino acids. Looked up from germline, CDR1 is MNHEY and CDR2 is SVGAGI. Trimming removed 4 bases from V and 9 bases from J; junction bases left unmatched: 7. CDR3 sequence (DNA): TGTGCCAGCAGTTTGGCGGGGGGGCTCGGTGAGCAGTTCTTC. Its protein is CASSLAGGLGEQFF.

The chain carries TRBV30 and TRBJ2-2, with 11 bases matching TRBD1. The junction had 2 bases not matched to a gene; V was cut back by 4 bases and J by 4 bases. The germline CDR1 and CDR2 sequences are GTSNPN and SVGIG (reference sequence). CDR3 length: 14 residues. CDR3 in amino acids: CAWTGTGGTGELFF. For the CDR3, the DNA is TGTGCCTGGACCGGGACAGGGGGCACCGGGGAGCTGTTTTTT.

CDR3 coding DNA: TGTGCCAGCAGCCGGACAGGAGACTATGGCTACACCTTC. It yields the protein CASSRTGDYGYTF. The chain links TRBV5-6 to TRBJ1-2; 7 bases agree with TRBD1. The CDR3 totals 13 residues. Per germline, CDR1 SGHDT and CDR2 YYEEEE. V shed 4 bases, J shed 3 bases, and the junction held 3 bases outside the gene matches.

The genes are TRBV7-3 and TRBJ2-3; 9 bases fit TRBD2. J lost 2 bases, V lost 5 bases, and 8 bases had no gene match. CDR1 is SGHTA, CDR2 FQGTGA, per germline. CDR3 length: 16 residues. The CDR3 DNA reads TGTGCCAGCAGCCCCCGGGGACTAGCCTACACAGATACGCAGTATTTT. Its protein product is CASSPRGLAYTDTQYF.

The chain has TRBV7-3 and TRBJ1-6, with 7 bases aligning to TRBD1. J lost 10 bases, V lost 2 bases, and 8 bases had no gene match. Germline assignment: CDR1 SGHTA and CDR2 FQGTGA. The CDR3 loop spans 15 amino acids. CDR3 nucleotide sequence: TGTGCCAGCAGCTTACGGGCAGGGGGAGACTCACCCCTCCACTTT. The encoded protein is CASSLRAGGDSPLHF.